These 29 T cell receptor beta chains share one sample of origin, sequenced in a study of high-grade serous ovarian cancer treatment subgroups. Tumor samples were taken before definitive surgery or chemotherapy. Only in-frame clones appear in the TCRdb table, and some are missing; sequencing was by immunoSEQ multiplex PCR. The table lists under 20,000 clones, under 85% of them singletons. What was sequenced was tumor tissue. The receptors come from a human donor with high-grade serous ovarian cancer.

This chain joins TRBV19 and TRBJ2-3; D may be TRBD2 (9 bases). Germline CDR1 reads LNHDA; CDR2 reads SQIVND (reference sequence). The CDR3 contains 19 residues. The V and J ends lost 5 bases and 4 bases respectively, with 28 bases between them. The CDR3 nucleotides are TGTGCCAGTAGTCCCTGGACAGGGTTTGAGCGGGGGGTCGCAGATACGCAGTATTTT. Amino acids: CASSPWTGFERGVADTQYF.

The J gene is TRBJ2-7, the V gene TRBV11-1; no definite D call. CDR3 length: 17 residues. V was shortened by 5 bases and J by 1 base, with 21 bases between the two germline ends. Germline V gene data show CDR1 as SGHAT and CDR2 as FQDESV (reference sequence). The CDR3 sequence: CASSAPHPNFPSYEQYF. DNA of the CDR3: TGTGCCAGCAGCGCACCCCACCCCAATTTCCCTTCCTACGAGCAGTACTTC.

The chain is built from TRBV30 and TRBJ1-2; D possibly corresponds to TRBD1 (6 bases). The germline V gene has CDR1 GTSNPN and CDR2 SVGIG (reference sequence). The CDR3 is 14 amino acids. Trimming removed 3 bases from V and 6 bases from J, with 17 bases in between. The CDR3 protein is CAWRPQGNLHGYTF. CDR3 sequence (DNA): TGTGCCTGGAGGCCACAGGGCAACCTTCATGGCTACACCTTC.

The V call is TRBV11-1, the J call TRBJ2-1, with 7 bases identical to TRBD2. Germline V CDR1 and CDR2: SGHAT, FQDESV (reference sequence). After removal of 4 bases from V and 0 bases from J, the junction contained 3 bases not matched to a gene. This CDR3 comprises 15 residues. CDR3 DNA sequence: TGTGCCAGCAGCTACGGGGACTACTCCTACAATGAGCAGTTCTTC. This translates into CASSYGDYSYNEQFF. Looking up the rest from reference TRBV11-1 and TRBJ2-1 gives the full variable domain: EAEVAQSPRYKITEKSQAVAFWCDPISGHATLYWYRQILGQGPELLVQFQDESVVDDSQLPKDRFSAERLKGVDSTLKIQPAELGDSAMYLCASSYGDYSYNEQFFGPGTRLTVL.

The chain combines TRBV4-3 with TRBJ1-4; D is uncertain. CDR3 length: 16 residues. Trimming stripped 1 base from V and 0 bases from J, with 9 bases between. Germline V gene sequence: CDR1 LGHNA, CDR2 YSLEER. In nucleotides, the CDR3 is TGCGCCAGCAGCCAAGGAACGCGAACAACTAATGAAAAACTGTTTTTT. The encoded protein is CASSQGTRTTNEKLFF.

This chain uses TRBV28 with TRBJ2-3; 8 nucleotides agree with TRBD2. CDR1 is MDHEN and CDR2 is SYDVKM in the germline V gene. The CDR3 extends over 15 amino acids. V lost 5 bases, J lost 10 bases, and 14 bases stayed unmatched. The CDR3 region has the DNA TGTGCCAGCAGTAACCCAGGGACTAGGACCGGCGCGCAGTATTTT. It specifies CASSNPGTRTGAQYF.

The V gene is TRBV21-1, the J gene TRBJ1-1. TRBV21-1 is noted as a pseudogene. This CDR3 has 15 amino acids. The DNA for the CDR3 is TGTGCCAGCAGCAAAGACGGGGGGGCGAACACTGAAGCTTTCTTT. It specifies CASSKDGGANTEAFF.

The rearrangement joins TRBV18 to TRBJ1-1; the D gene is possibly TRBD1 (6 bases). Germline CDR1 is KGHSH and CDR2 is LQKENI. There are 16 residues in the CDR3. Trimming took 4 bases from V and 0 from J, leaving 15 bases between them. The CDR3 here is CASSLRTEELNTEAFF. The CDR3 region has the DNA TGTGCCAGCTCACTACGGACAGAAGAATTGAACACTGAAGCTTTCTTT.

This sequence joins TRBV4-3 and TRBJ1-2; D perhaps matches TRBD1 (5 bases). The CDR3 runs to 16 residues. V dropped 2 bases and J dropped 3 bases, with 16 bases sitting between them. Germline V lookup: CDR1 LGHNA, CDR2 YSLEER. CDR3 region: CASSQLLPGEYYGYTF. The DNA of the CDR3 is TGCGCCAGCAGCCAACTACTACCGGGGGAGTACTATGGCTACACCTTC.

The chain carries TRBV25-1 and TRBJ2-5; D is unresolved. The CDR3 extends over 12 amino acids. Germline V CDR1 and CDR2: MGHDK, SYGVNS. V lost 0 bases and J 4 bases, leaving 3 bases between the germline ends. The CDR3 DNA is TGTGCCAGCAGTGAATATAGAGAGACCCAGTACTTC. Its protein is CASSEYRETQYF.

This clone was detected a few times. This chain joins TRBV7-9 and TRBJ1-2; 8 bases agree with TRBD1. The CDR3 has 16 amino acids. V lost 5 bases to trimming and J lost 2 bases; unmatched junction nucleotides: 10. CDR1 and CDR2 (germline): SEHNR, FQNEAQ (reference sequence). The CDR3 region has the DNA TGTGCCAGCAGCACACCCCCGGCAGGGGGCAACTATGGCTACACCTTC. Amino acid sequence: CASSTPPAGGNYGYTF.

The V gene is TRBV4-3, the J gene TRBJ2-2; D possibly corresponds to TRBD2 (7 bases). This CDR3 comprises 17 residues. The V end was cut by 2 bases, the J end by 5 bases, with 18 bases between. The germline CDR1 and CDR2 sequences are LGHNA and YSLEER. The CDR3 DNA is TGCGCCAGCAGCCAAAAGGGTGGCAGGGGAGGGACCGGGGAGCTGTTTTTT. As protein: CASSQKGGRGGTGELFF.

V usage is TRBV7-8 and J usage is TRBJ2-7; TRBD2 is a possible D gene (6 bases). The V end was cut by 4 bases, the J end by 0 bases, with 22 bases between. Germline V lookup: CDR1 SGHVS, CDR2 FQNEAQ. The CDR3 runs 18 residues. The CDR3, as DNA: TGTGCCAGCAGCTCCACTATCGGGAGCGGCCGGAGCTCCTACGAGCAGTACTTC. It encodes CASSSTIGSGRSSYEQYF.

The rearrangement links TRBV7-2 to TRBJ2-7; D perhaps matches TRBD1 (6 bases). Germline lookup yields CDR1 SGHTA and CDR2 FQGNSA. The V gene lost 5 bases and the J gene lost 5 bases, with 19 bases spanning the gap. This CDR3 spans 15 amino acids. CDR3: CASSPLQNRVNEQYF. The DNA for the CDR3 is TGTGCCAGCAGCCCACTCCAGAACAGGGTCAACGAGCAGTACTTC.

This clone was observed a handful of times. The chain recombines TRBV7-6 with TRBJ1-3; TRBD1 matches 7 bases. This CDR3 contains 14 residues. CDR1 is SGHVS, CDR2 FNYEAQ, per germline. Trimming took 5 bases from V and 4 from J; bases not matched to a gene: 5. CDR3 in amino acids: CASSPSTGGNTIYF. The CDR3 DNA reads TGTGCCAGCAGCCCCTCGACAGGGGGAAACACCATATATTTT.

The CDR3 here is CATSRSSSGANVLTF. Here the CDR3 DNA reads TGTGCCACCAGCAGGTCAAGCTCTGGGGCCAACGTCCTGACTTTC. The rearrangement uses TRBV15 and TRBJ2-6, with no clear D. The CDR3 is made up of 15 amino acids. CDR1 LNHNV and CDR2 YYDKDF come from the germline V gene (reference sequence). Trimming took 3 bases from V and 0 from J, leaving 6 bases between them. Looking up the rest from reference TRBV15 and TRBJ2-6 gives the full variable domain: DAMVIQNPRYQVTQFGKPVTLSCSQTLNHNVMYWYQQKSSQAPKLLFHYYDKDFNNEADTPDNFQSRRPNTSFCFLDIRSPGLGDTAMYLCATSRSSSGANVLTFGAGSRLTVL.

This clone was found a few times. The chain joins TRBV7-3 to TRBJ1-1; no clear D gene. Germline V CDR1 and CDR2: SGHTA, FQGTGA. The CDR3 sequence is 13 residues long. The V gene lost 4 bases and the J gene lost 1 base, with 7 bases spanning the gap. Written as DNA, the CDR3 is TGTGCCAGCAGCTGGACGAAGAACACTGAAGCTTTCTTT. This gives the protein CASSWTKNTEAFF.

The chain has TRBV28 and TRBJ1-5; unclear D gene. V was clipped by 4 bases and J by 7 bases, with 11 bases between them. The germline V gene has CDR1 MDHEN and CDR2 SYDVKM. The CDR3 runs 13 residues. CDR3 nucleotide sequence: TGTGCCAGCAGTTCAACCATGGGGCAGCCCCAGCATTTT. Its translation: CASSSTMGQPQHF.

The CDR3 loop is CAIGVTQETQYF. In DNA form, the CDR3 reads TGTGCCATCGGGGTCACGCAAGAGACCCAGTACTTC. The chain combines TRBV10-3 with TRBJ2-5; D remains unclear. The length of the CDR3 is 12 residues. V lost 8 bases and J lost 2, with 9 bases in between. CDR1 ENHRY and CDR2 SYGVKD come from the germline V gene.

This clone was detected a few times. The rearrangement uses TRBV7-2 and TRBJ1-1; 9 positions match TRBD1. The CDR3 has 14 amino acids. V dropped 3 bases and J dropped 3; count of bases not matched to a gene: 2. Germline loops: CDR1 SGHTA, CDR2 FQGNSA. CDR3 coding DNA: TGTGCCAGCAGCTTGGGACAGGGATACACTGAAGCTTTCTTT. Translated: CASSLGQGYTEAFF.

The rearrangement links TRBV7-2 to TRBJ1-3; D unclear. CDR1 SGHTA and CDR2 FQGNSA come from the germline V gene. Trimming took 5 bases from V and 4 from J, leaving 6 bases between them. The CDR3 runs 12 residues. The CDR3 protein is CASSAMGNTIYF. The DNA of the CDR3 is TGTGCCAGCAGCGCAATGGGAAACACCATATATTTT.

The chain uses TRBV28 and TRBJ1-1; D possibly corresponds to TRBD1 (6 bases). The CDR3 consists of 17 residues. Germline lookup yields CDR1 MDHEN and CDR2 SYDVKM. Trimming removed 2 bases at V and 1 base at J, with 17 bases between. This chain's CDR3 is CASSLRWIQGTNTEAFF. CDR3 in DNA: TGTGCCAGCAGTTTAAGGTGGATTCAGGGGACGAACACTGAAGCTTTCTTT. Using reference TRBV28 and TRBJ1-1 for the parts outside the CDR3, the full variable domain is DVKVTQSSRYLVKRTGEKVFLECVQDMDHENMFWYRQDPGLGLRLIYFSYDVKMKEKGDIPEGYSVSREKKERFSLILESASTNQTSMYLCASSLRWIQGTNTEAFFGQGTRLTVV.

CDR3 sequence reads: CASSLARTSGIYEQYF. The CDR3, as DNA: TGTGCCAGCAGCTTAGCTAGGACTAGCGGTATCTACGAGCAGTACTTC. This chain connects TRBV7-2 to TRBJ2-7; 10 bases are shared with TRBD2. The CDR3 runs 16 residues. Germline CDR1 SGHTA, CDR2 FQGNSA. V lost 0 bases to trimming and J lost 3 bases; unmatched junction nucleotides: 5.

This chain links TRBV5-4 with TRBJ2-7, with D perhaps TRBD1 (6 bases). There are 14 residues in the CDR3. The germline V and J ends were trimmed by 4 bases and 2 bases, with 13 bases remaining between them. Germline values: CDR1 SGHNT, CDR2 YYREEE (reference sequence). CDR3 nucleotide sequence: TGTGCCAGCAGCCCCACGAGGGGGACCTACGAGCAGTACTTC. Its translation: CASSPTRGTYEQYF.

The V and J genes are TRBV27 and TRBJ1-1; D call uncertain. Trimming shortened V by 4 bases and J by 5 bases, and 20 bases separated the two germline ends. Germline V gene sequence: CDR1 MNHEY, CDR2 SMNVEV (reference sequence). CDR3 length equals 16 residues. The CDR3 DNA sequence: TGTGCCAGCAGTTCGCGGCCGATGGGAATTCGAACTGAAGCTTTCTTT. This codes for CASSSRPMGIRTEAFF.

The chain is built from TRBV7-2 and TRBJ2-1; D is unclear. Between the trimmed V and J ends, which lost 1 base and 8 bases, there was a span of 6 bases. This CDR3 is 12 amino acids long. Looked up from germline, CDR1 is SGHTA and CDR2 is FQGNSA. The CDR3 sequence is CASSLVRHEQFF. DNA for the CDR3: TGTGCCAGCAGCTTAGTCCGCCATGAGCAGTTCTTC.

The V gene is TRBV6-1, the J gene TRBJ2-5; D might be TRBD2 (5 bases). The germline V gene has CDR1 MNHNS and CDR2 SASEGT. V was trimmed by 4 bases and J by 7 bases, leaving 16 bases between them. This CDR3 is built from 14 residues. The CDR3 nucleotides are TGTGCCAGCAGTGCACTAGACGCAATGGGGACCCAGTACTTC. As protein: CASSALDAMGTQYF.

The chain carries TRBV7-2 and TRBJ2-3; TRBD1 agrees at 9 bases. The germline V gene encodes CDR1 SGHTA and CDR2 FQGNSA. Germline trimming cut 5 bases from V and 9 bases from J; bases unmatched to any gene: 12. This CDR3 region has 15 residues. The CDR3 DNA follows: TGTGCCAGCAGCCGCGGGACAGGGTGGGGTGGAACGCAGTATTTT. Translating it yields CASSRGTGWGGTQYF.

CDR3 residues: CASRDFGGETYGYTF. The CDR3 DNA reads as TGTGCCAGTAGGGATTTTGGAGGGGAGACCTATGGCTACACCTTC. V usage is TRBV19 and J usage is TRBJ1-2; D might be TRBD1 (5 bases). This CDR3 is built from 15 residues. The V end lost 6 bases, the J end lost 4 bases, and 18 bases lay between the germline ends. Germline V lookup: CDR1 LNHDA, CDR2 SQIVND (reference sequence).